Presented here are 9 T cell receptor beta chains from one specimen sequenced in a study of OX40 agonist ivuxolimab in advanced cancers. Library preparation was by the immunoSEQ multiplex PCR assay. The immuneACCESS repertoire file appears here via TCRdb, limited to in-frame rearrangements. These files lack a portion of the clones; in checked studies, under half of the deficit traces to unresolved V genes, and the cause of the others is not known. The sample contains 65,000 to 95,000 clones, roughly 84% of them found a single time. The ten largest make up around 3.8% of the sample. The material sequenced was CD4+ or CD8+ T cells sorted from blood, taken in a trial of the OX40 agonist ivuxolimab. The receptors shown here come from an adult with an advanced solid tumor such as melanoma, head and neck, liver or kidney cancer.

This chain joins TRBV5-6 and TRBJ2-7; D ambiguous. V was trimmed by 0 bases and J by 2 bases, leaving 6 bases between them. Germline assignment: CDR1 SGHDT and CDR2 YYEEEE. The CDR3 loop spans 13 amino acids. The CDR3 nucleotides are TGTGCCAGCAGCTTGGGGGCTGCCTACGAGCAGTACTTC. Residues: CASSLGAAYEQYF. Together with reference TRBV5-6 and TRBJ2-7, the CDR3 gives the full variable domain: DAGVTQSPTHLIKTRGQQVTLRCSPKSGHDTVSWYQQALGQGPQFIFQYYEEEERQRGNFPDRFSGHQFPNYSSELNVNALLLGDSALYLCASSLGAAYEQYFGPGTRLTVT.

The V gene is TRBV27, the J gene TRBJ1-2, with TRBD1 as a possible D gene (6 bases). The V end lost 5 bases, the J end lost 1 base, and 11 bases lay between the germline ends. Germline CDR1 MNHEY, CDR2 SMNVEV (reference sequence). The CDR3 is made up of 14 amino acids. The chain's CDR3 is CASSRQGSNYGYTF. CDR3 nucleotides: TGTGCCAGCAGTCGGCAGGGGAGTAACTATGGCTACACCTTC.

The chain employs TRBV10-3 and TRBJ2-5; 15 positions agree with TRBD2. Per the germline V gene, CDR1 is ENHRY and CDR2 is SYGVKD. CDR3 length equals 17 residues. The V and J ends lost 3 bases and 4 bases, in that order; junction bases with no gene match: 6. CDR3: CAISEHPGLAGGETQYF. CDR3 nucleotide sequence: TGTGCCATCAGTGAACACCCGGGACTAGCGGGAGGAGAGACCCAGTACTTC.

The chain is built from TRBV11-2 and TRBJ2-1; TRBD2 aligns across 9 bases. The CDR3 has 16 amino acids. The junction had 11 bases not matched to a gene; V was cut back by 5 bases and J by 6 bases. Germline V CDR1 and CDR2: SGHAT, FQNNGV. The CDR3 here is CASSAPRAGGGNEQFF. In DNA form, the CDR3 reads TGTGCCAGCAGCGCCCCCCGGGCGGGAGGGGGCAATGAGCAGTTCTTC.

The rearrangement uses TRBV25-1 and TRBJ1-3; D may be TRBD1 (5 bases). V was pared by 1 base and J by 0 bases, with 10 bases between. CDR1 MGHDK and CDR2 SYGVNS come from the germline V gene. The CDR3 has 16 amino acids. The CDR3 loop is CASSELGRFSGNTIYF. The CDR3 nucleotides read TGTGCCAGCAGTGAATTGGGGCGCTTCTCTGGAAACACCATATATTTT.

This clone was seen a single time. V is TRBV19 and J is TRBJ2-5; tentatively, D is TRBD1 or TRBD2 (5 bases each). The closer fit of TRBJ2-7 to the DNA end suggests the J call may be wrong. Germline-derived CDR1 and CDR2 are LNHDA and SQIVND (reference sequence). The CDR3 is 15 amino acids. The CDR3 is CASSSGRGSSYEQYF. CDR3 nucleotide sequence: TGTGCCAGTAGTTCGGGACGGGGAAGCTCCTACGAGCAGTACTTC.

A single count supports this clone. The genes are TRBV18 and TRBJ1-1; 9 positions match TRBD1. Germline-derived CDR1 and CDR2 are KGHSH and LQKENI. The CDR3 is 15 residues long. V shed 4 bases, J shed 5 bases, and the junction held 8 bases outside the gene matches. The CDR3 protein is CASSLGGQGGTEAFF. The CDR3 region has the DNA TGTGCCAGCTCACTTGGGGGACAGGGAGGTACTGAAGCTTTCTTT.

This chain joins TRBV10-2 and TRBJ2-7, with 12 bases identical to TRBD2. After removal of 6 bases from V and 3 bases from J, the junction contained 6 bases not matched to a gene. The CDR3 is 15 amino acids. The germline V gene encodes CDR1 WSHSY and CDR2 SAAADI. The CDR3 region has the DNA TGCGCCAGCAGGGGGACTAGCGGGCAAATCTACGAGCAGTACTTC. Its protein is CASRGTSGQIYEQYF.

The chain uses TRBV2 and TRBJ1-5, with 7 nucleotides matching TRBD1. CDR3 length: 15 residues. Germline CDR1 reads SNHLY; CDR2 reads FYNNEI. Losses at the gene ends were 3 bases for V and 2 bases for J; bases not matched to a gene: 4. The CDR3 nucleotides are TGTGCCAGCAGTGACGGAGGGGGCCGCAATCAGCCCCAGCATTTT. The encoded protein is CASSDGGGRNQPQHF.